The 3 T cell receptor beta chains given below trace back to one sample, sequenced in a study of beta chain features in type 1 diabetes. Study observations and caveats: For Type 1 diabetes patients, all four CD4+ subsets carried TCRB CDR3s that were moderately but significantly shorter.

Expressed TCRB transcripts were sequenced because the entire RNA isolate underwent reverse transcription. Method: immunoSEQ multiplex PCR; TCRdb's copy keeps in-frame clones and lacks some. The table lists hundreds of thousands of clones, approximately 10% of them singletons. These receptors have no known antigen. Sequencing was carried out using naive CD4+ T cells from blood. The receptor source for this set is a man aged 30-40 years with type 1 diabetes.

This clone came up a few times. This sequence joins TRBV18 and TRBJ2-5, with a tentative D call TRBD1 (6 bases). V lost 1 base and J lost 4, with 10 bases in between. The CDR3 sequence is 14 residues long. Germline values: CDR1 KGHSH, CDR2 LQKENI. This CDR3 is CASSPLQGRETQYF. Written as DNA, the CDR3 is TGTGCCAGCTCACCACTTCAGGGGAGAGAGACCCAGTACTTC.

The rearrangement uses TRBV27 and TRBJ1-4; D call uncertain. Germline lookup yields CDR1 MNHEY and CDR2 SMNVEV (reference sequence). V shed 7 bases and J shed 4 bases, with 13 bases lying between them. This CDR3 is built from 14 residues. CDR3: CASTLRVFNEKLFF. The CDR3 coding sequence is TGTGCCAGCACCCTGCGGGTCTTTAATGAAAAACTGTTTTTT.

The V and J genes are TRBV5-6 and TRBJ2-2; 11 bases agree with TRBD1. This CDR3 has 17 amino acids. Losses at the gene ends were 2 bases for V and 7 bases for J; bases not matched to a gene: 10. CDR1 and CDR2 (germline): SGHDT, YYEEEE. The CDR3 protein is CASSFMDRGPPGGELFF. The CDR3 DNA follows: TGTGCCAGCAGCTTTATGGACAGGGGGCCCCCCGGCGGGGAGCTGTTTTTT.